A single sample gave rise to the 16 T cell receptor beta chains below, sequenced in a study of blood T cell repertoires in COVID-19. Repertoires were generated with immunoSEQ multiplex PCR, while TCRdb's copy carries only in-frame clones and drops some. The data show about 370,000 clones, with approximately 89% seen just once and about 10% held by the top ten. Sequenced input: peripheral blood. The receptors were gathered from a woman younger than 45 with COVID-19, enrolled during active disease.

The chain has TRBV6-6 and TRBJ1-1; D call uncertain. The CDR3 is 13 residues long. In germline, CDR1 is MNHNY, CDR2 SVGAGI (reference sequence). V was clipped by 0 bases and J by 2 bases, with 4 bases between them. This chain's CDR3 is CASSYSSNTEAFF. DNA of the CDR3: TGTGCCAGCAGTTACTCGAGTAACACTGAAGCTTTCTTT.

The chain has TRBV2 and TRBJ2-7, with D possibly TRBD1 on 6 matching bases. This CDR3 is built from 15 residues. Deletions cut 0 bases from V and 1 base from J, with 10 bases between. CDR1 SNHLY and CDR2 FYNNEI come from the germline V gene. The CDR3 loop is CASSEAGTFSYEQYF. The CDR3 bases are TGTGCCAGCAGTGAAGCGGGGACATTTTCCTACGAGCAGTACTTC.

This chain joins TRBV2 and TRBJ1-2; 9 bases agree with TRBD1. The ends lost 6 bases at V and 7 bases at J; junction bases unmatched: 12. Germline CDR1 is SNHLY and CDR2 is FYNNEI. This CDR3 is built from 15 residues. The CDR3 DNA follows: TGTGCCAGCAGCCCAATCGGACAGGGGACGCTTGGCTACACCTTC. Translated: CASSPIGQGTLGYTF.

This chain links TRBV6-5 with TRBJ2-7, with D maybe TRBD1 (6 bases). The V end was cut by 6 bases, the J end by 3 bases, with 15 bases between. The germline V gene encodes CDR1 MNHEY and CDR2 SVGAGI. The CDR3 is 14 residues long. The CDR3 sequence is CASRRGQIVYEQYF. The CDR3 nucleotides read TGTGCCAGCAGACGAGGACAGATCGTCTACGAGCAGTACTTC.

The chain joins TRBV4-1 to TRBJ2-3, with 12 bases aligning to TRBD1. CDR1 and CDR2 (germline): MGHRA, YSYEKL. J lost 4 bases, V lost 1 base, and 6 bases had no gene match. The length of the CDR3 is 17 residues. DNA for the CDR3: TGCGCCAGCAGCCAAGCCGGGACAGGGGGCGTGTCAGATACGCAGTATTTT. It translates to CASSQAGTGGVSDTQYF.

Here the CDR3 DNA reads TGTGCCAGCAGTCCTAGGACTAGCGGCTACAATGAGCAGTTCTTC. Its protein product is CASSPRTSGYNEQFF. The chain joins TRBV27 to TRBJ2-1; 10 nucleotides agree with TRBD2. V gave up 5 bases and J gave up 3 bases; unmatched junction bases: 4. Germline values: CDR1 MNHEY, CDR2 SMNVEV (reference sequence). The CDR3 loop spans 15 amino acids.

The genes are TRBV6-6 and TRBJ2-7, with 8 nucleotides matching TRBD2. The J segment lost 1 base and the V segment lost 6 bases, leaving 8 bases of the junction unmatched. Germline V gene data show CDR1 as MNHNY and CDR2 as SVGAGI (reference sequence). CDR3 length equals 15 residues. The CDR3 sequence: CASSPSGGGSYEQYF. CDR3 DNA: TGTGCCAGCAGCCCGTCCGGGGGGGGGTCCTACGAGCAGTACTTC.

V usage is TRBV28 and J usage is TRBJ2-2; tentative D call: TRBD1 (5 bases). With 6 bases removed from V and 3 bases from J, the gap between germline ends came to 20 bases. CDR1 is MDHEN and CDR2 is SYDVKM in the germline V gene. The CDR3 loop spans 17 amino acids. The CDR3, as DNA: TGTGCCAGCAGAGGTGGGGCCCGTTGGACGGACACCGGGGAGCTGTTTTTT. The encoded protein is CASRGGARWTDTGELFF.

The chain recombines TRBV12-3 or TRBV12-4 with TRBJ2-5; no definite D call. The ends were cut back, 5 bases at V and 5 bases at J, with 9 bases in the middle. The CDR3 loop spans 12 amino acids. The CDR3 DNA reads as TGTGCCAGCAGTCCCTCCAGGGAGACCCAGTACTTC. It encodes CASSPSRETQYF.

V is TRBV11-1 and J is TRBJ2-1; 7 positions agree with TRBD1. This CDR3 has 14 amino acids. The V gene end was trimmed by 2 bases and the J gene end by 2 bases; junction bases not matched to a gene: 0. The germline gives CDR1 SGHAT, CDR2 FQDESV (reference sequence). The CDR3 sequence is CASSLQGAYNEQFF. The CDR3 bases are TGTGCCAGCAGCTTACAGGGGGCCTACAATGAGCAGTTCTTC.

The gene calls are TRBV11-2 and TRBJ2-7; D may be TRBD1 (5 bases). Germline V gene data show CDR1 as SGHAT and CDR2 as FQNNGV. Between the trimmed V and J ends, which lost 4 bases and 3 bases, there was a span of 13 bases. The CDR3 extends over 14 amino acids. The CDR3 DNA sequence: TGTGCCAGCAGCTACCTGGGGCAAGGCTACGAGCAGTACTTC. It codes for CASSYLGQGYEQYF.

V gene TRBV2 combines with J gene TRBJ2-7, with D maybe TRBD2 (5 bases). This CDR3 has 13 residues. CDR1 is SNHLY, CDR2 FYNNEI, per germline. The V gene lost 4 bases and the J gene lost 6 bases, with 13 bases spanning the gap. As DNA, the CDR3 is TGTGCCAGCAGTGTCTTGATTGAGGGCGAGCAGTACTTC. Its protein is CASSVLIEGEQYF.

The chain couples TRBV29-1 to TRBJ2-1, with a weak D call TRBD2 (5 bases). CDR3 size: 13 residues. From germline, CDR1 is SQVTM and CDR2 ANQGSEA. V was cut by 7 bases and J by 0 bases, with 10 bases left in between. CDR3 in DNA: TGCAGCGGGAGGTGGAGCTCCTACAATGAGCAGTTCTTC. It encodes CSGRWSSYNEQFF.

The chain combines TRBV24-1 with TRBJ2-7; TRBD2 might be the D (7 bases). Germline V gene data show CDR1 as KGHDR and CDR2 as SFDVKD. Deletions cut 4 bases from V and 1 base from J, with 13 bases between. The CDR3 loop spans 15 amino acids. The CDR3 loop is CATSDPGRGSYEQYF. CDR3 coding DNA: TGTGCCACCAGTGACCCGGGGAGGGGGTCCTACGAGCAGTACTTC.

This clone occurred a few times. This chain joins TRBV5-6 and TRBJ1-5; 8 bases fit TRBD1. The V gene's germline CDR1 is SGHDT and CDR2 YYEEEE. The CDR3 has 16 amino acids. Losses at the gene ends were 0 bases for V and 3 bases for J; bases not matched to a gene: 5. The CDR3 sequence: CASSLAGTGFNQPQHF. The DNA of the CDR3 is TGTGCCAGCAGCTTGGCCGGGACAGGCTTCAATCAGCCCCAGCATTTT.

The chain employs TRBV2 and TRBJ2-3, with 7 bases lining up with TRBD1. Germline CDR1 and CDR2: SNHLY and FYNNEI. The CDR3 runs to 14 residues. J was trimmed by 7 bases and V by 6 bases; bases with no gene match: 10. CDR3 bases: TGTGCCAGCAGCGACGACAGGGTCGGAAATACGCAGTATTTT. Its translation is CASSDDRVGNTQYF. The variable domain in full, with the rest retrieved from reference TRBV2 and TRBJ2-3, is EPEVTQTPSHQVTQMGQEVILRCVPISNHLYFYWYRQILGQKVEFLVSFYNNEISEKSEIFDDQFSVERPDGSNFTLKIRSTKLEDSAMYFCASSDDRVGNTQYFGPGTRLTVL.